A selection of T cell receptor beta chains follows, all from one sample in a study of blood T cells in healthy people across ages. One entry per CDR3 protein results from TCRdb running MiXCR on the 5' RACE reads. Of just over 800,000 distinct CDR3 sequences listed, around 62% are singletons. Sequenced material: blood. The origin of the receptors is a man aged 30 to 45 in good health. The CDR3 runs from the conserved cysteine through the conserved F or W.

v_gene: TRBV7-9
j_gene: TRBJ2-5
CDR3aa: CASGPGFLEETQYF

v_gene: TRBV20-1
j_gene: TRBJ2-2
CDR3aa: CSARDDRVAGELFF

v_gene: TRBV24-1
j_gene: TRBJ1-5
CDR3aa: CATSGERGNQPQHF

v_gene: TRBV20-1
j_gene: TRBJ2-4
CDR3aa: CSGQGKSLLYF

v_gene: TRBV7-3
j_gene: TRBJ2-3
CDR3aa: CASSCTELAGGRGDTQYF

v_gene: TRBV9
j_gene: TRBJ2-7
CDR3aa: CASSVDGFYEQYF

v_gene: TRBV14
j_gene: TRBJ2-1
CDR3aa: CASSRRRGVDEQFF

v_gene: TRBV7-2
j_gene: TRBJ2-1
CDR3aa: CASSLAGGGAYERFF

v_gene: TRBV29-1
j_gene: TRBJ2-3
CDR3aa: CSVRSDRADTQYF

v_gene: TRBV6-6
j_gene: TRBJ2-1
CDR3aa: CASKTGAKEQFF

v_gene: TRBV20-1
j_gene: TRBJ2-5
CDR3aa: CSARVALGETQYF

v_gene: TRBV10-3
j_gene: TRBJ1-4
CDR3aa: CAISAGDREKLFF